These 27 T cell receptor beta chains were sequenced from one sample in a study of cytomegalovirus exposure and HLA in healthy donors. A multiplex PCR was run with 60 Vbeta primers and 13 Jbeta primers. Using immunoSEQ multiplex PCR, the repertoire was profiled, and TCRdb retains in-frame clones only, with some absent. The sample carries 200,000 to 250,000 clones, more than 75% recorded once. Sequenced input: PBMCs. Receptors were obtained from a human donor in good health.

This sequence joins TRBV7-3 and TRBJ1-2, with 8 bases matching TRBD1. The CDR3 sequence is 15 residues long. Germline trimming cut 2 bases from V and 0 bases from J; bases unmatched to any gene: 2. The germline CDR1 and CDR2 sequences are SGHTA and FQGTGA. The CDR3, as DNA: TGTGCCAGCAGCTTAGGACAGGGAGCTAACTATGGCTACACCTTC. This sequence encodes CASSLGQGANYGYTF.

The gene calls are TRBV19 and TRBJ2-1; tentative D call: TRBD2 (7 bases). Trimming removed 6 bases from V and 0 bases from J, with 18 bases in between. The CDR3 totals 17 residues. Germline CDR1 reads LNHDA; CDR2 reads SQIVND (reference sequence). The CDR3 sequence is CASSPGGRGGSYNEQFF. CDR3 DNA sequence: TGTGCCAGTAGCCCCGGAGGAAGGGGGGGCTCCTACAATGAGCAGTTCTTC.

The CDR3 nucleotides read TGTGCCAGCAGTCCACAGGGTGGGGTCCGTCAGCCCCAGCATTTT. The encoded protein is CASSPQGGVRQPQHF. This chain links TRBV7-9 with TRBJ1-5, with a weak D call TRBD1 (6 bases). Germline CDR1 and CDR2: SEHNR and FQNEAQ (reference sequence). Trimming cost V 6 bases and J 6 bases, with 18 bases left between them. CDR3 size: 15 residues.

The CDR3 sequence is CSVENRLGGGTDTQYF. The CDR3 DNA reads as TGCAGCGTAGAGAACCGACTCGGCGGTGGCACAGATACGCAGTATTTT. The genes are TRBV29-1 and TRBJ2-3; no definite D call. This CDR3 has 16 residues. Trimming removed 6 bases at V and 1 base at J, with 20 bases between. Germline V gene lookup returns CDR1 SQVTM and CDR2 ANQGSEA.

This chain uses TRBV28 with TRBJ1-1; D unresolved. With 2 bases removed from V and 4 bases from J, the gap between germline ends came to 5 bases. This CDR3 spans 12 amino acids. Germline V gene sequence: CDR1 MDHEN, CDR2 SYDVKM. The CDR3 is CASSLGSTEAFF. DNA for the CDR3: TGTGCCAGCAGTTTAGGGAGCACTGAAGCTTTCTTT.

The rearrangement uses TRBV27 and TRBJ2-7, with TRBD1 identical over 12 bases. The CDR3 contains 15 residues. Germline CDR1 reads MNHEY; CDR2 reads SMNVEV (reference sequence). Trimming removed 4 bases from V and 7 bases from J; junction bases left unmatched: 8. CDR3 residues: CASSSRDRGPGEQYF. The CDR3 DNA sequence: TGTGCCAGCAGTTCGAGGGACAGGGGGCCGGGAGAGCAGTACTTC.

The chain is built from TRBV9 and TRBJ2-2; D unclear. This CDR3 region has 14 residues. Per the germline V gene, CDR1 is SGDLS and CDR2 is YYNGEE. Trimming left V 2 bases short and J 6 bases short, with 11 bases between. In DNA, the CDR3 is TGTGCCAGCAGCGTCCTACGAGTCTCCGGGGAGCTGTTTTTT. Translated, it gives CASSVLRVSGELFF.

The CDR3 loop reads CASSMTSGRGPRQETQYF. In nucleotides, the CDR3 is TGTGCCAGCAGTATGACTAGCGGGAGGGGGCCCCGCCAAGAGACCCAGTACTTC. J is TRBJ2-5 and V is TRBV28; 14 bases match TRBD2. This CDR3 is 18 amino acids long. Germline assignment: CDR1 MDHEN and CDR2 SYDVKM. Trimming removed 5 bases from V and 1 base from J; junction bases left unmatched: 9.

The rearrangement uses TRBV7-8 and TRBJ1-1; 9 positions match TRBD1. Per germline, CDR1 SGHVS and CDR2 FQNEAQ. The CDR3 is 15 residues long. The J segment lost 0 bases and the V segment lost 6 bases, leaving 5 bases of the junction unmatched. The chain's CDR3 is CASSLDRGVNTEAFF. Written as DNA, the CDR3 is TGTGCCAGCAGTCTCGACAGGGGGGTGAACACTGAAGCTTTCTTT.

This clone was seen a handful of times. The chain joins TRBV2 to TRBJ1-5, with TRBD1 matching over 8 bases. The germline gives CDR1 SNHLY, CDR2 FYNNEI. The V and J ends lost 6 bases and 6 bases, in that order; junction bases with no gene match: 10. This CDR3 region has 15 residues. The DNA of the CDR3 is TGTGCCAGCAGGAACAGGGGGACAGCCAGTCAGCCCCAGCATTTT. Translated, it gives CASRNRGTASQPQHF.

The gene calls are TRBV18 and TRBJ2-3, with 8 bases matching TRBD2. Germline V gene lookup returns CDR1 KGHSH and CDR2 LQKENI. The CDR3 length is 15 residues. Trimming at V came to 2 bases and at J to 0 bases, leaving 1 base not matched to a gene. DNA of the CDR3: TGTGCCAGCTCACCAAGCGGGGGTAGCACAGATACGCAGTATTTT. This gives the protein CASSPSGGSTDTQYF. The complete variable domain, with remaining parts taken from reference TRBV18 and TRBJ2-3, reads NAGVMQNPRHLVRRRGQEARLRCSPMKGHSHVYWYRQLPEEGLKFMVYLQKENIIDESGMPKERFSAEFPKEGPSILRIQQVVRGDSAAYFCASSPSGGSTDTQYFGPGTRLTVL.

The V gene is TRBV14, the J gene TRBJ2-2; a possible D gene is TRBD2 (6 bases). CDR1 is SGHDN, CDR2 FVKESK, per germline. Trimming took 6 bases from V and 5 from J, leaving 10 bases between them. This CDR3 is built from 13 residues. The DNA for the CDR3 is TGTGCCAGCAGGCGGGGTAGGACCGGGGAGCTGTTTTTT. The encoded protein is CASRRGRTGELFF.

For the CDR3, the DNA is TGTGCCACCAGCAGAGGGGACAGCCCCTACAATGAGCAGTTCTTC. Amino acid sequence: CATSRGDSPYNEQFF. The V and J genes are TRBV15 and TRBJ2-1; 7 bases match TRBD1. Germline values: CDR1 LNHNV, CDR2 YYDKDF (reference sequence). CDR3 length equals 15 residues. Germline trimming cut 1 base from V and 2 bases from J; bases unmatched to any gene: 2.

The gene calls are TRBV11-2 and TRBJ2-3, with 7 bases matching TRBD1. Germline V gene sequence: CDR1 SGHAT, CDR2 FQNNGV. With 5 bases clipped from V and 5 bases from J, the junction kept 10 bases outside the gene matches. This CDR3 is 15 amino acids long. This CDR3 reads CASSIRQGEIDTQYF. The CDR3 DNA reads as TGTGCCAGCAGCATCCGACAGGGAGAGATAGATACGCAGTATTTT.

The chain joins TRBV1 to TRBJ1-2; the DNA was not used to check the table's D call, TRBD1. TRBV1 is termed a pseudogene. The CDR3 consists of 15 residues. This CDR3 reads CTSSHDLGDSYGYTF. The CDR3 coding sequence is TGCACCAGCAGCCACGACCTAGGGGACAGCTATGGCTACACCTTC.

The rearrangement joins TRBV29-1 to TRBJ1-5, with a possible D match to TRBD1 (5 bases). V was shortened by 4 bases and J by 2 bases, with 9 bases between the two germline ends. The V gene's germline CDR1 is SQVTM and CDR2 ANQGSEA. This CDR3 contains 13 residues. CDR3 sequence reads: CSVGQGGNQPQHF. The CDR3 DNA sequence: TGCAGCGTTGGGCAGGGCGGCAATCAGCCCCAGCATTTT.

The chain has TRBV6-1 and TRBJ1-5; D is perhaps TRBD1 (6 bases). Trimming took 1 base from V and 5 from J, leaving 15 bases between them. CDR1 is MNHNS and CDR2 is SASEGT in the germline V gene. The CDR3 runs 16 residues. The CDR3 here is CASSEEIYRVHQPQHF. DNA of the CDR3: TGTGCCAGCAGTGAAGAAATCTACAGGGTGCATCAGCCCCAGCATTTT.

The CDR3 bases are TGTGCCAGCAGCCAAAGAGGCGAACGGGGAGTTAGGGAGACCCAGTACTTC. Translation gives CASSQRGERGVRETQYF. The chain is built from TRBV14 and TRBJ2-5, with D tentatively TRBD2 (5 bases). The CDR3 consists of 17 residues. Germline CDR1 SGHDN, CDR2 FVKESK. V was clipped by 2 bases and J by 5 bases, with 21 bases between them.

CDR3 region: CAISERGLLGTGGPYNEQFF. CDR3 DNA sequence: TGTGCCATCAGTGAGCGGGGATTGTTAGGAACGGGAGGGCCCTACAATGAGCAGTTCTTC. The rearrangement joins TRBV10-3 to TRBJ2-1, with 8 bases matching TRBD2. The CDR3 loop spans 20 amino acids. CDR1 ENHRY and CDR2 SYGVKD come from the germline V gene. The ends lost 2 bases at V and 2 bases at J; junction bases unmatched: 17.

CDR3 sequence: CAWSVNSNYGYTF. The DNA of the CDR3 is TGTGCCTGGAGTGTAAACTCAAACTATGGCTACACCTTC. The chain recombines TRBV30 with TRBJ1-2; D is unclear. Trimming left V 0 bases short and J 2 bases short, with 7 bases between. The CDR3 length is 13 residues. CDR1 and CDR2 from the germline V gene are GTSNPN and SVGIG (reference sequence).

In this sample, this clone turned up once. The genes are TRBV6-5 and TRBJ2-1; 7 bases align to TRBD2. CDR3 length equals 13 residues. The germline V gene has CDR1 MNHEY and CDR2 SVGAGI. Trimming cost V 10 bases and J 6 bases; bases outside gene matches: 9. CDR3 nucleotides: TGTGCCACTAGCGGTCCCAACCCCAATGAGCAGTTCTTC. It yields the protein CATSGPNPNEQFF.

The J gene is TRBJ2-5, the V gene TRBV5-4; 12 positions agree with TRBD2. Germline CDR1 SGHNT, CDR2 YYREEE (reference sequence). J gave up 4 bases and V 4 bases, and 5 bases lay outside the gene matches. There are 15 residues in the CDR3. The CDR3 coding sequence is TGTGCCAGCAGCGAGCCTAGCGGGAGGGGAGAGACCCAGTACTTC. Protein sequence: CASSEPSGRGETQYF.

As to this clone: The sample holds other DNA sequences that translate to the same CDR3. The chain employs TRBV29-1 and TRBJ2-7, with no clear D. There are 11 residues in the CDR3. V lost 4 bases to trimming and J lost 3 bases, with 7 bases between them. Per germline, CDR1 SQVTM and CDR2 ANQGSEA. CDR3 in amino acids: CSVGRGYEQYF. In DNA form, the CDR3 reads TGCAGCGTTGGCCGAGGCTACGAGCAGTACTTC.

This clone has more than one count but fewer than ten. This chain connects TRBV15 to TRBJ1-1; 10 bases match TRBD1. With V trimmed by 2 bases and J by 6 bases, 6 bases remained unmatched. Germline values: CDR1 LNHNV, CDR2 YYDKDF (reference sequence). The CDR3 is 15 amino acids. CDR3 bases: TGTGCCACCAGCAGACCCGGGACAGGGGTACCTGAAGCTTTCTTT. It encodes CATSRPGTGVPEAFF.

V and J are TRBV7-9 and TRBJ2-1; 7 bases align to TRBD2. Trimming removed 5 bases from V and 0 bases from J; junction bases left unmatched: 7. The CDR3 has 16 amino acids. Germline CDR1 is SEHNR and CDR2 is FQNEAQ (reference sequence). The CDR3 nucleotides read TGTGCCAGCAGCCCAAGCGGGGCCCACTCCTACAATGAGCAGTTCTTC. It codes for CASSPSGAHSYNEQFF.

CDR3 amino acids: CASSPGQGGEQPQHF. The CDR3, as DNA: TGTGCCAGCAGCCCGGGACAGGGCGGGGAGCAGCCCCAGCATTTT. This chain links TRBV5-5 with TRBJ1-5, with 9 nucleotides matching TRBD1. This CDR3 is 15 amino acids long. Germline lookup yields CDR1 SGHKS and CDR2 YYEKEE (reference sequence). Trimming took 4 bases from V and 7 from J; bases not matched to a gene: 9.

This clone showed up just once. In nucleotides, the CDR3 is TGTGCCAGCAGCTTAAGCGCGACCGGGGAGCTGTTTTTT. Translation gives CASSLSATGELFF. This chain connects TRBV7-9 to TRBJ2-2; D remains ambiguous. The length of the CDR3 is 13 residues. Germline V CDR1 and CDR2: SEHNR, FQNEAQ (reference sequence). The V end was cut by 2 bases, the J end by 5 bases, with 6 bases between.